Listed below are T cell receptor beta chains from one sample, sequenced in a study of cytomegalovirus exposure and HLA in healthy donors. The data were produced by immunoSEQ multiplex PCR, yet TCRdb's version contains in-frame clones alone and is incomplete. The table shows 110,000 to 150,000 clones, with nearly 80% occurring only once. Material: PBMCs. The source is a male donor in good health and CMV-seronegative. Both conserved end residues are part of each CDR3. The D gene is left open where the match is weak. Part of the rows lack a size; the others show once, few, many or a class for expanded clones.

len | abundance | j_gene | d_gene | v_gene | CDR3aa | CDR3nt
12 | once | TRBJ2-7 | . | TRBV28 | CASSSTSDEQYF | TGTGCCAGCAGTAGTACCAGCGACGAGCAGTACTTC
18 | . | TRBJ2-3 | . | TRBV19 | CASSIGHSGTGRTDTQYF | TGTGCCAGTAGTATAGGACATTCCGGGACTGGGAGGACAGATACGCAGTATTTT
13 | . | TRBJ1-2 | . | TRBV29-1 | CSVRPDRSNGYTF | TGCAGCGTCCGCCCCGACAGGTCTAATGGCTACACCTTC
15 | . | TRBJ2-7 | TRBD1 | TRBV4-1 | CASSQEDRGIYEQYF | TGCGCCAGCAGCCAAGAGGACAGGGGAATCTACGAGCAGTACTTC
14 | . | TRBJ1-4 | . | TRBV5-5 | CASSLELRGGKLFF | TGTGCCAGCAGCTTGGAATTGAGAGGAGGGAAACTGTTTTTT
14 | . | TRBJ1-2 | . | TRBV7-2 | CASSVTGGNYGYTF | TGTGCCAGCAGCGTAACTGGAGGAAACTATGGCTACACCTTC
14 | once | TRBJ2-7 | . | TRBV19 | CASHPTGTPHEQYF | TGTGCCAGTCACCCGACCGGGACACCTCACGAGCAGTACTTC
16 | . | TRBJ1-1 | . | TRBV18 | CASSPYQGPGNTEAFF | TGTGCCAGCTCACCATACCAGGGTCCCGGGAACACTGAAGCTTTCTTT
14 | . | TRBJ1-1 | TRBD1 | TRBV4-1 | CASSHRTGTTEAFF | TGCGCCAGCAGCCATAGGACAGGGACGACTGAAGCTTTCTTT
13 | . | TRBJ1-4 | . | TRBV2 | CASNGGRGEKLFF | TGTGCCAGCAATGGGGGCAGAGGCGAAAAACTGTTTTTT
16 | . | TRBJ2-1 | TRBD1 | TRBV9 | CASSPRGQSSYNEQFF | TGTGCCAGCAGCCCCCGGGGACAGAGCTCCTACAATGAGCAGTTCTTC
13 | . | TRBJ1-4 | TRBD1 | TRBV19 | CASTRQGAVELFF | TGTGCCAGTACCCGACAGGGGGCCGTGGAACTGTTTTTT
15 | . | TRBJ2-5 | . | TRBV19 | CASSIDLDSQETQYF | TGTGCCAGTAGTATCGATCTTGACAGTCAAGAGACCCAGTACTTC